A single sample gave rise to the 11 T cell receptor beta chains below, sequenced in a study of blood T cell repertoires in COVID-19. Data came from immunoSEQ multiplex PCR; TCRdb stores just in-frame clones and leaves some out. The sample lists roughly 300,000 clones, 75% to 90% occurring once. Sample: peripheral blood. The origin of the receptors is a woman in her thirties or forties who had recovered from COVID-19.

The V gene is TRBV5-1, the J gene TRBJ1-2, with 10 nucleotides matching TRBD1. Germline CDR1 and CDR2: SGHRS and YFSETQ. This CDR3 contains 16 residues. V shed 4 bases, J shed 4 bases, and the junction held 10 bases outside the gene matches. The CDR3 is CASSRGGTGAGYGYTF. The CDR3 region has the DNA TGCGCCAGCAGCAGGGGTGGGACAGGGGCTGGCTATGGCTACACCTTC.

This clone was seen just once. This rearrangement joins TRBV10-3 to TRBJ1-6; possible D gene TRBD1, 6 bases. Trimming pared 9 bases from V and 10 bases from J, leaving 31 bases between. Per germline, CDR1 ENHRY and CDR2 SYGVKD. This CDR3 has 18 amino acids. DNA of the CDR3: TGTGCCATTTCCCCGGGACAAGGGATGCCTTCACGGGGATCACCCCTCCACTTT. Translating it yields CAISPGQGMPSRGSPLHF.

The chain is built from TRBV9 and TRBJ2-3, with 7 bases that match TRBD1. The CDR3 is 16 amino acids. Germline assignment: CDR1 SGDLS and CDR2 YYNGEE. Germline trimming cut 0 bases from V and 2 bases from J; bases unmatched to any gene: 6. The CDR3 DNA reads TGTGCCAGCAGCGTAGCGTTGGGACAGAACACAGATACGCAGTATTTT. Translating it yields CASSVALGQNTDTQYF.

This chain links TRBV2 with TRBJ1-2; a weak D match, TRBD1 (6 bases). The CDR3 extends over 13 amino acids. V lost 9 bases and J 0 bases, leaving 11 bases between the germline ends. Germline V lookup: CDR1 SNHLY, CDR2 FYNNEI. CDR3 amino acids: CARRQASNYGYTF. The CDR3 coding sequence is TGTGCCAGGCGACAGGCCTCTAACTATGGCTACACCTTC.

The V gene is TRBV5-4, the J gene TRBJ2-7, with 11 bases aligning to TRBD1. This CDR3 is built from 15 residues. The junction had 8 bases not matched to a gene; V was cut back by 4 bases and J by 5 bases. Germline V CDR1 and CDR2: SGHNT, YYREEE (reference sequence). In DNA, the CDR3 is TGTGCCAGCAGCCAACCCGGGACAGGGGGAAACGAGCAGTACTTC. Amino acid sequence: CASSQPGTGGNEQYF.

This chain links TRBV2 with TRBJ1-5; D remains ambiguous. This CDR3 comprises 14 residues. The V end lost 1 base, the J end lost 7 bases, and 11 bases lay between the germline ends. Germline V gene data show CDR1 as SNHLY and CDR2 as FYNNEI. The CDR3 protein is CASSEGAPWQPQHF. CDR3 DNA sequence: TGTGCCAGCAGTGAAGGGGCCCCCTGGCAGCCCCAGCATTTT.

The J gene is TRBJ2-5, the V gene TRBV9; TRBD1 matches 7 bases. V was pared by 0 bases and J by 1 base, with 0 bases of the junction left unmatched. Germline lookup yields CDR1 SGDLS and CDR2 YYNGEE. There are 14 residues in the CDR3. As DNA, the CDR3 is TGTGCCAGCAGCGTAGGGGACAGCCAAGAGACCCAGTACTTC. Translating it yields CASSVGDSQETQYF.

This clone was seen only a few times. As DNA, the CDR3 is TGTGCCAGCAGCGACGGTAGCTCTGGAAACACCATATATTTT. It encodes CASSDGSSGNTIYF. The chain employs TRBV9 and TRBJ1-3; D is unclear. V gave up 3 bases and J gave up 0 bases, with 7 bases separating them. Germline assignment: CDR1 SGDLS and CDR2 YYNGEE. The CDR3 length is 14 residues.

A few counts support this clone. V usage is TRBV5-1 and J usage is TRBJ1-6, with 10 bases identical to TRBD1. The CDR3 is 15 residues long. V was clipped by 0 bases and J by 10 bases; unmatched bases: 4. The germline CDR1 and CDR2 sequences are SGHRS and YFSETQ. The DNA of the CDR3 is TGCGCCAGCAGCTTGGGGACAGGGGGAGAATCACCCCTCCACTTT. It is translated as CASSLGTGGESPLHF.

V is TRBV29-1 and J is TRBJ2-7; 7 bases are a match to TRBD1. V lost 5 bases and J lost 3; bases outside the gene matches: 7. CDR1 and CDR2 (germline): SQVTM, ANQGSEA. This CDR3 has 13 residues. Here the CDR3 reads CSVIRDRDYEQYF. DNA of the CDR3: TGCAGCGTTATCCGGGACAGAGACTACGAGCAGTACTTC.

CDR3 region: CASSVRLAASTDTQYF. The CDR3 DNA sequence: TGTGCCAGCAGCGTAAGACTAGCGGCTAGCACAGATACGCAGTATTTT. This chain connects TRBV9 to TRBJ2-3; TRBD2 matches at 9 bases. The V and J ends lost 1 base and 0 bases, in that order; junction bases with no gene match: 3. The CDR3 covers 16 residues. Germline assignment: CDR1 SGDLS and CDR2 YYNGEE.